The 20 T cell receptor beta chains below were found in one sample sequenced in a study of shared clonotypes between healthy human individuals. Assay: immunoSEQ multiplex PCR; the TCRdb copy retains only in-frame clones and omits some. This table has around 1,900,000 clones, around 93% appearing once. In the naive CD8 group, cells lacked CD45RO and were positively selected for CCR7, so terminally differentiated effector memory CD45RA+ cells were left out. The specimen sequenced was naive CD8+ T cells from PBMCs. Receptor source: a young man in good health. Some clones in this sample may be carry-over from other donors' samples.

The CDR3 protein is CASSKSGIYGYTF. The CDR3 nucleotides are TGTGCCAGCAGTAAATCGGGGATCTATGGCTACACCTTC. The chain is built from TRBV28 and TRBJ1-2; D remains unclear. Germline loops: CDR1 MDHEN, CDR2 SYDVKM. The CDR3 is made up of 13 amino acids. V was cut by 5 bases and J by 4 bases, with 11 bases left in between.

As regards this clone: Different DNA sequences within this sample yield the same CDR3. The rearrangement joins TRBV19 to TRBJ1-1; no firm D call. CDR1 LNHDA and CDR2 SQIVND come from the germline V gene (reference sequence). The CDR3 is made up of 13 amino acids. Trimming removed 3 bases at V and 5 bases at J, with 10 bases between. Here the CDR3 reads CASSMGGRTEAFF. DNA of the CDR3: TGTGCCAGTAGTATGGGTGGCCGGACTGAAGCTTTCTTT.

Regarding this clone: Other DNA sequences of this sample code for an identical CDR3. The chain uses TRBV7-9 and TRBJ2-5; D ambiguous. The CDR3 is made up of 13 amino acids. Looked up from germline, CDR1 is SEHNR and CDR2 is FQNEAQ (reference sequence). The V end lost 1 base, the J end lost 3 bases, and 6 bases lay between the germline ends. The CDR3 loop is CASSLGLEETQYF. Written as DNA, the CDR3 is TGTGCCAGCAGCTTAGGCCTAGAAGAGACCCAGTACTTC.

V and J are TRBV30 and TRBJ2-1; possibly TRBD1 or TRBD2 for D (5 bases each). V dropped 2 bases and J dropped 6 bases, with 11 bases sitting between them. Germline V gene sequence: CDR1 GTSNPN, CDR2 SVGIG (reference sequence). The CDR3 consists of 13 residues. The CDR3 sequence: CAWSMGPGNEQFF. The CDR3 DNA sequence: TGTGCCTGGAGTATGGGACCCGGCAATGAGCAGTTCTTC.

The V gene is TRBV12-2, the J gene TRBJ2-7; the table gives TRBD1 as D, unverified against the DNA. TRBV12-2 is tagged as a pseudogene. This CDR3 is 15 amino acids long. The CDR3 is CASRLSGRGDPEQYF. For the CDR3, the DNA is TGTGCAAGTCGCTTATCGGGCAGGGGAGACCCCGAGCAGTACTTC.

The chain joins TRBV9 to TRBJ2-1; 7 nucleotides align to TRBD2. This CDR3 spans 15 amino acids. The trim removed 1 base at V and 4 bases at J, leaving 5 bases unmatched. Germline values: CDR1 SGDLS, CDR2 YYNGEE. As DNA, the CDR3 is TGTGCCAGCAGCGTATGGTCTAGCGGTTACAATGAGCAGTTCTTC. Its protein is CASSVWSSGYNEQFF.

The sample holds one count of this clone. The chain links TRBV7-3 to TRBJ1-1; possibly TRBD1 for D (6 bases). Trimming took off 5 bases at V and 4 bases at J, with 14 bases between the two ends. CDR3 length equals 14 residues. Germline V gene data show CDR1 as SGHTA and CDR2 as FQGTGA. This chain's CDR3 is CASSPSGGLTEAFF. CDR3 DNA: TGTGCCAGCAGCCCAAGCGGGGGGCTCACTGAAGCTTTCTTT.

The chain is built from TRBV11-3 and TRBJ1-5; D is undetermined. From germline, CDR1 is SGHNT and CDR2 YENEEA. Trimming pared 5 bases from V and 0 bases from J, leaving 8 bases between. The CDR3 has 14 residues. The chain's CDR3 is CASSSRFSNQPQHF. The CDR3 DNA is TGTGCCAGCAGCAGCAGGTTTAGCAATCAGCCCCAGCATTTT.

The chain joins TRBV7-9 to TRBJ2-2; D not resolved. The CDR3 runs 12 residues. Trimming pared 8 bases from V and 3 bases from J, leaving 7 bases between. Germline V lookup: CDR1 SEHNR, CDR2 FQNEAQ (reference sequence). CDR3 nucleotide sequence: TGTGCCAGCGAGGCAGACACCGGGGAGCTGTTTTTT. Its translation: CASEADTGELFF.

V and J are TRBV7-8 and TRBJ1-1; D possibly corresponds to TRBD1 (6 bases). The germline gives CDR1 SGHVS, CDR2 FQNEAQ. V lost 2 bases and J 6 bases, leaving 13 bases between the germline ends. The CDR3 extends over 14 amino acids. The CDR3 coding sequence is TGTGCCAGCAGCTTAATAGGCGGGGGCGCTGAAGCTTTCTTT. It specifies CASSLIGGGAEAFF.

CDR3 sequence (DNA): TGTGCCAGCAGCCCGATCAAAAACGAGCAGTACTTC. This encodes CASSPIKNEQYF. The chain uses TRBV7-9 and TRBJ2-5; unclear D gene. The J call is doubtful: the DNA matches TRBJ2-7 better. The CDR3 consists of 12 residues. The germline CDR1 and CDR2 sequences are SEHNR and FQNEAQ (reference sequence).

The rearrangement links TRBV2 to TRBJ1-2, with D uncertain. Germline V gene data show CDR1 as SNHLY and CDR2 as FYNNEI. This CDR3 contains 15 residues. Trimming removed 7 bases from V and 4 bases from J, with 19 bases in between. The CDR3, as DNA: TGTGCCAGCACATTGAGGGTTGGGGTTACCTATGGCTACACCTTC. Residues: CASTLRVGVTYGYTF. The complete variable domain, with remaining parts taken from reference TRBV2 and TRBJ1-2, reads EPEVTQTPSHQVTQMGQEVILRCVPISNHLYFYWYRQILGQKVEFLVSFYNNEISEKSEIFDDQFSVERPDGSNFTLKIRSTKLEDSAMYFCASTLRVGVTYGYTFGSGTRLTVV.

The count of this clone is one. This chain links TRBV28 with TRBJ2-7; 7 bases are shared with TRBD1. This CDR3 contains 15 residues. Germline V gene sequence: CDR1 MDHEN, CDR2 SYDVKM. V lost 4 bases and J lost 5; bases outside the gene matches: 11. The CDR3 nucleotides are TGTGCCAGCAGTTACCCCACAGGGGATACGGACGAGCAGTACTTC. Translating gives CASSYPTGDTDEQYF.

J is TRBJ2-7 and V is TRBV7-9; perhaps TRBD1 as D (6 bases). From germline, CDR1 is SEHNR and CDR2 FQNEAQ (reference sequence). This CDR3 is 16 amino acids long. Trimming stripped 6 bases from V and 4 bases from J, with 22 bases between. The CDR3: CASSSSEAGERYEQYF. CDR3 coding DNA: TGTGCCAGCAGTTCCTCCGAGGCAGGGGAGCGGTACGAGCAGTACTTC.

V usage is TRBV27 and J usage is TRBJ2-3; D gene ambiguous. The V end lost 7 bases, the J end lost 4 bases, and 9 bases lay between the germline ends. Germline lookup yields CDR1 MNHEY and CDR2 SMNVEV (reference sequence). There are 12 residues in the CDR3. The CDR3 DNA sequence: TGTGCCAGCACCCATGGCGCAGATACGCAGTATTTT. It encodes CASTHGADTQYF.

The chain couples TRBV18 to TRBJ2-3; TRBD2 matches 10 bases. CDR3 length equals 17 residues. The germline CDR1 and CDR2 sequences are KGHSH and LQKENI. V lost 0 bases, J lost 2 bases, and 5 bases stayed unmatched. This CDR3 is CASSPPALAGVTDTQYF. Written as DNA, the CDR3 is TGTGCCAGCTCACCACCTGCTCTAGCGGGAGTCACAGATACGCAGTATTTT.

The sample holds one count of this clone. This chain joins TRBV6-5 and TRBJ1-1, with 8 nucleotides matching TRBD1. Germline V CDR1 and CDR2: MNHEY, SVGAGI. The CDR3 sequence is 15 residues long. The trim removed 0 bases at V and 4 bases at J, leaving 4 bases unmatched. In nucleotides, the CDR3 is TGTGCCAGCAGTTACTCTGACAGGGGCGGCACTGAAGCTTTCTTT. It specifies CASSYSDRGGTEAFF.

The J gene is TRBJ2-3, the V gene TRBV5-1, with D perhaps TRBD1 (6 bases). Trimming removed 7 bases from V and 2 bases from J, with 14 bases in between. The CDR3 consists of 14 residues. CDR1 and CDR2 (germline): SGHRS, YFSETQ. The CDR3 region has the DNA TGCGCCAGCCGAACAGGGTTAGTCACAGATACGCAGTATTTT. It translates to CASRTGLVTDTQYF. Full variable domain (missing parts from reference TRBV5-1 and TRBJ2-3): KAGVTQTPRYLIKTRGQQVTLSCSPISGHRSVSWYQQTPGQGLQFLFEYFSETQRNKGNFPGRFSGRQFSNSRSEMNVSTLELGDSALYLCASRTGLVTDTQYFGPGTRLTVL.

This chain uses TRBV28 with TRBJ1-5; D is unclear. The CDR3 is made up of 14 amino acids. Trimming stripped 5 bases from V and 11 bases from J, with 19 bases between. The germline V gene encodes CDR1 MDHEN and CDR2 SYDVKM. CDR3 DNA: TGTGCCAGCAGTGAACTCAAGGAGGAAACGGCCCAGCATTTT. Translating gives CASSELKEETAQHF. The whole variable domain, remainder taken from reference TRBV28 and TRBJ1-5, is DVKVTQSSRYLVKRTGEKVFLECVQDMDHENMFWYRQDPGLGLRLIYFSYDVKMKEKGDIPEGYSVSREKKERFSLILESASTNQTSMYLCASSELKEETAQHFGDGTRLSIL.

This sequence joins TRBV19 and TRBJ2-2; unclear D gene. Per the germline V gene, CDR1 is LNHDA and CDR2 is SQIVND (reference sequence). V was pared by 8 bases and J by 0 bases, with 10 bases between. The CDR3 length is 14 residues. The DNA for the CDR3 is TGTGCCAGTGGTCCGAGCCCGAACACCGGGGAGCTGTTTTTT. The encoded protein is CASGPSPNTGELFF.